The 26 T cell receptor beta chains reported below all come from one sample, sequenced in a study of blood T cell repertoires in COVID-19. Method: immunoSEQ multiplex PCR; TCRdb's copy keeps in-frame clones and lacks some. The sample comprises 400,000 to 450,000 clones, roughly 89% of which are singletons, and roughly 1.4% rests with the top ten. Sample: peripheral blood. These receptors were obtained from a woman in her twenties or thirties with active or convalescent COVID-19.

The table lists this clone with a count of one. At one of its ends the junction is not consistent with the germline gene, which may arise from a read error. The rearrangement links TRBV19 to TRBJ2-2, with 8 bases fitting TRBD2. This CDR3 is 15 amino acids long. Germline CDR1 is LNHDA and CDR2 is SQIVND (reference sequence). CDR3 coding DNA: TGTGCCAGTAGTAGCGGGGGGCGGGTAACCGAGGAGCTGTTTTTT. The encoded protein is CASSSGGRVTEELFF. Complete variable domain (other parts from reference TRBV19 and TRBJ2-2): DGGITQSPKYLFRKEGQNVTLSCEQNLNHDAMYWYRQDPGQGLRLIYYSQIVNDFQKGDIAEGYSVSREKKESFPLTVTSAQKNPTAFYLCASSSGGRVTEELFFGEGSRLTVL.

The rearrangement uses TRBV11-2 and TRBJ1-1, with D unclear. The CDR3 has 13 residues. Per the germline V gene, CDR1 is SGHAT and CDR2 is FQNNGV. The V and J ends lost 3 bases and 1 base respectively, with 6 bases between them. The CDR3 here is CASSFLENTEAFF. CDR3 DNA sequence: TGTGCCAGCAGCTTCTTAGAGAACACTGAAGCTTTCTTT.

V and J are TRBV19 and TRBJ2-5; 10 nucleotides match TRBD2. Germline CDR1 is LNHDA and CDR2 is SQIVND (reference sequence). With V trimmed by 4 bases and J by 4 bases, 9 bases remained unmatched. This CDR3 contains 16 residues. The CDR3 spells CASSRSPGLATETQYF. CDR3 bases: TGTGCCAGTAGTAGGTCACCGGGACTAGCGACAGAGACCCAGTACTTC.

This chain links TRBV15 with TRBJ2-2, with 12 bases that match TRBD2. In germline, CDR1 is LNHNV, CDR2 YYDKDF (reference sequence). This CDR3 is built from 18 residues. V was pared by 0 bases and J by 5 bases, with 7 bases of the junction left unmatched. The CDR3 DNA reads as TGTGCCACCAGCAGAGATCAAAGACTAGCGGGAGTTACCGGGGAGCTGTTTTTT. Translation gives CATSRDQRLAGVTGELFF.

CDR3 region: CASSPGPGSPRVHEQYF. The CDR3 DNA is TGTGCCAGTAGTCCTGGGCCCGGCAGCCCCCGAGTCCACGAGCAGTACTTC. This chain connects TRBV19 to TRBJ2-7; D remains ambiguous. The CDR3 is made up of 17 amino acids. Germline loops: CDR1 LNHDA, CDR2 SQIVND (reference sequence). With 5 bases removed from V and 5 bases from J, the gap between germline ends came to 25 bases.

Notes on this clone: In the same sample, other DNA sequences code for this CDR3. The CDR3 DNA reads TGTGCCAGCAGCCAGGGGCCGAACACTGAAGCTTTCTTT. Protein: CASSQGPNTEAFF. This chain links TRBV7-9 with TRBJ1-1; D is perhaps TRBD1 (6 bases). V was clipped by 5 bases and J by 1 base, with 8 bases between them. Germline V CDR1 and CDR2: SEHNR, FQNEAQ (reference sequence). The CDR3 extends over 13 amino acids.

This clone occurred a few times. The V call is TRBV5-4, the J call TRBJ2-5, with 10 bases fitting TRBD2. Germline-derived CDR1 and CDR2 are SGHNT and YYREEE (reference sequence). The ends lost 4 bases at V and 5 bases at J; junction bases unmatched: 5. The CDR3 is made up of 14 amino acids. Here the CDR3 reads CASSGSSGSETQYF. The CDR3 DNA is TGTGCCAGCAGCGGATCTAGCGGGAGCGAGACCCAGTACTTC.

This clone was picked up one time. The V gene is TRBV9, the J gene TRBJ1-2; D remains ambiguous. Germline-derived CDR1 and CDR2 are SGDLS and YYNGEE. The CDR3 sequence is 15 residues long. V lost 0 bases to trimming and J lost 4 bases, with 13 bases between them. CDR3: CASSVGVGSSYGYTF. CDR3 bases: TGTGCCAGCAGCGTAGGGGTCGGTTCTAGCTATGGCTACACCTTC.

The chain joins TRBV6-2 or TRBV6-3 to TRBJ2-1; TRBD2 matches 7 bases. CDR1 and CDR2 from the germline V gene are MNHEY and SVGEGT. The junction had 6 bases not matched to a gene; V was cut back by 2 bases and J by 8 bases. The CDR3 covers 14 residues. The chain's CDR3 is CASSYRGSSDEQFF. The DNA for the CDR3 is TGTGCCAGCAGTTACCGCGGGAGTAGCGATGAGCAGTTCTTC.

The chain links TRBV3-1 (or the pseudogene TRBV3-2) to TRBJ2-2, with D possibly being TRBD2 (6 bases). The CDR3 consists of 16 residues. Per germline, CDR1 LGHDT and CDR2 YNNKEL (reference sequence). V was clipped by 6 bases and J by 8 bases, with 22 bases between them. The CDR3 reads CASRQMGLRFEGELFF. CDR3 coding DNA: TGTGCCAGCAGACAGATGGGACTCCGGTTTGAAGGGGAGCTGTTTTTT.

With regard to this clone: The junction differs from germline at one of its ends, possibly a read error. V usage is TRBV6-5 and J usage is TRBJ2-1; 8 nucleotides agree with TRBD2. CDR1 is MNHEY and CDR2 is SVGAGI in the germline V gene. This CDR3 region has 13 residues. The DNA for the CDR3 is TGTGCCAGCAGCCCAACGGGTAGCGGGATGCGGGTCTTC. This sequence encodes CASSPTGSGMRVF.

This sequence joins TRBV12-3 or TRBV12-4 and TRBJ1-2, with D possibly TRBD1 on 6 matching bases. V dropped 6 bases and J dropped 1 base, with 9 bases sitting between them. CDR3 length: 13 amino acids. For the CDR3, the DNA is TGTGCCAGCAGACTGGACAGTAACTATGGCTACACCTTC. It specifies CASRLDSNYGYTF.

The V call is TRBV6-5, the J call TRBJ2-4; 13 bases align to TRBD2. The CDR3 covers 15 residues. Germline CDR1 MNHEY, CDR2 SVGAGI. V lost 11 bases and J lost 2; bases outside the gene matches: 6. CDR3 region: CAAKLAGGSKNIQYF. The CDR3 nucleotides read TGTGCCGCGAAACTAGCGGGGGGGTCCAAAAACATTCAGTACTTC.

This clone appeared once. The chain combines TRBV10-2 with TRBJ2-1; D not resolved. Germline-derived CDR1 and CDR2 are WSHSY and SAAADI. The CDR3 has 11 amino acids. V was pared by 6 bases and J by 10 bases, with 10 bases between. CDR3 amino acids: CASSYRVEQFF. For the CDR3, the DNA is TGCGCCAGCAGCTACCGCGTGGAGCAGTTCTTC.

The chain carries TRBV6-4 and TRBJ1-1, with a tentative D call TRBD1 (6 bases). The CDR3 consists of 15 residues. The ends were cut back, 5 bases at V and 1 base at J, with 14 bases in the middle. From germline, CDR1 is MRHNA and CDR2 SNTAGT. Written as DNA, the CDR3 is TGTGCCAGCAGTTACGAGGGGGGGGAGAACACTGAAGCTTTCTTT. Translating it yields CASSYEGGENTEAFF.

The J gene is TRBJ1-2, the V gene TRBV6-1, with D possibly matching TRBD1 (5 bases). The CDR3 sequence is 13 residues long. V lost 3 bases and J lost 5, with 10 bases in between. CDR1 and CDR2 (germline): MNHNS, SASEGT. The CDR3 protein is CASSDLGGYGYTF. In DNA form, the CDR3 reads TGTGCCAGCAGTGATTTGGGGGGTTATGGCTACACCTTC.

This clone was seen many times. The DNA of the CDR3 is TGTGCCAGCAGCTCAAAGGAGCAGGGTGGCTACACCTTC. The encoded protein is CASSSKEQGGYTF. The J gene is TRBJ1-2, the V gene TRBV7-8; weak D call: TRBD1 (5 bases). V gave up 4 bases and J gave up 7 bases, with 13 bases separating them. The germline gives CDR1 SGHVS, CDR2 FQNEAQ. CDR3 length equals 13 residues.

This rearrangement joins TRBV7-6 to TRBJ2-1, with TRBD1 identical over 7 bases. Trimming removed 5 bases from V and 5 bases from J; junction bases left unmatched: 9. CDR1 SGHVS and CDR2 FNYEAQ come from the germline V gene. The CDR3 covers 15 residues. The CDR3 DNA reads TGTGCCAGCAGCGGAATACAGGGGCAGAACAATGAGCAGTTCTTC. As protein: CASSGIQGQNNEQFF. Full variable domain (rest looked up from reference TRBV7-6 and TRBJ2-1): GAGVSQSPRYKVTKRGQDVALRCDPISGHVSLYWYRQALGQGPEFLTYFNYEAQQDKSGLPNDRFSAERPEGSISTLTIQRTEQRDSAMYRCASSGIQGQNNEQFFGPGTRLTVL.

The gene calls are TRBV14 and TRBJ2-5; 9 positions match TRBD2. The germline gives CDR1 SGHDN, CDR2 FVKESK. The V and J ends lost 1 base and 4 bases, in that order; junction bases with no gene match: 1. The CDR3 has 14 residues. The CDR3 DNA reads as TGTGCCAGCAGCCAAGTTAGCGGGAGAGAGACCCAGTACTTC. As protein: CASSQVSGRETQYF.

This sequence joins TRBV6-5 and TRBJ1-2; 7 nucleotides match TRBD1. Germline lookup yields CDR1 MNHEY and CDR2 SVGAGI. CDR3 length: 14 residues. V trimming: 6 bases; J trimming: 6 bases; junction bases outside the gene matches: 10. The CDR3 region is CASSADTGVHGYTF. The CDR3 DNA sequence: TGTGCCAGCAGCGCGGACACAGGGGTGCATGGCTACACCTTC.

The genes are TRBV6-5 and TRBJ2-1, with 10 bases lining up with TRBD2. Unmatched junction bases numbered 6, after V lost 6 bases and J lost 4 bases. The germline V gene encodes CDR1 MNHEY and CDR2 SVGAGI. The CDR3 runs 15 residues. CDR3 in amino acids: CASRLTSGLYNEQFF. For the CDR3, the DNA is TGTGCCAGCAGACTGACTAGCGGGCTTTACAATGAGCAGTTCTTC.

This chain uses TRBV1 with TRBJ2-3; the table names TRBD1, a call not compared with the DNA. TRBV1 is a pseudogene locus. This CDR3 spans 15 amino acids. CDR3 in amino acids: CTSSQDSLSQNTQYF. The CDR3 coding sequence is TGCACCAGCAGCCAAGATTCCCTCTCACAGAATACGCAGTATTTT.

This chain links TRBV6-1 with TRBJ1-1, with 7 bases aligning to TRBD1. V lost 2 bases to trimming and J lost 0 bases; unmatched junction nucleotides: 12. CDR3 length equals 18 residues. From germline, CDR1 is MNHNS and CDR2 SASEGT. Written as DNA, the CDR3 is TGTGCCAGCAGTGAATCCCCCCCAGGGGGTACTTTGAACACTGAAGCTTTCTTT. It translates to CASSESPPGGTLNTEAFF.

V is TRBV12-3 or TRBV12-4 and J is TRBJ2-1; TRBD2 is a possible D gene (5 bases). This CDR3 comprises 12 residues. V dropped 2 bases and J dropped 10 bases, with 9 bases sitting between them. In nucleotides, the CDR3 is TGTGCCAGCAGTTTACGGGATCGCGAGCAGTTCTTC. Translated, it gives CASSLRDREQFF.

This rearrangement joins TRBV5-5 to TRBJ1-1, with no clear D. Per the germline V gene, CDR1 is SGHKS and CDR2 is YYEKEE (reference sequence). V lost 4 bases, J lost 1 base, and 14 bases lay in between. This CDR3 is built from 15 residues. This chain's CDR3 is CASSLTLRENTEAFF. The CDR3, as DNA: TGTGCCAGCAGCCTAACCCTGAGAGAGAACACTGAAGCTTTCTTT. The full variable domain, completed using reference TRBV5-5 and TRBJ1-1, is DAGVTQSPTHLIKTRGQQVTLRCSPISGHKSVSWYQQVLGQGPQFIFQYYEKEERGRGNFPDRFSARQFPNYSSELNVNALLLGDSALYLCASSLTLRENTEAFFGQGTRLTVV.

A single count supports this clone. The chain uses TRBV5-5 and TRBJ2-7; D unresolved. V was cut by 1 base and J by 4 bases, with 12 bases left in between. This CDR3 comprises 14 residues. Germline loops: CDR1 SGHKS, CDR2 YYEKEE (reference sequence). CDR3 loop: CASSLMSVSYEQYF. The CDR3 DNA sequence: TGTGCCAGCAGCTTGATGTCTGTATCTTACGAGCAGTACTTC. Full variable domain (missing parts from reference TRBV5-5 and TRBJ2-7): DAGVTQSPTHLIKTRGQQVTLRCSPISGHKSVSWYQQVLGQGPQFIFQYYEKEERGRGNFPDRFSARQFPNYSSELNVNALLLGDSALYLCASSLMSVSYEQYFGPGTRLTVT.